What follows are 11 T cell receptor beta chains derived from one specimen sequenced in a study of technical replicates of blood from a few donors. The assay was immunoSEQ multiplex PCR, and TCRdb's table has in-frame clones only and misses some. Seen here are tens of thousands of clones, approximately 94% observed once, and the top ten hold 0.26%. The sample comprised T cells isolated from PBMCs. These receptors came from a human donor in good health.

This CDR3 is CASKPGYGYTF. DNA for the CDR3: TGTGCCAGCAAACCGGGCTATGGCTACACCTTC. This chain joins TRBV2 and TRBJ1-2; D ambiguous. The germline CDR1 and CDR2 sequences are SNHLY and FYNNEI. The CDR3 runs to 11 residues. V was cut by 7 bases and J by 4 bases, with 7 bases left in between.

V and J are TRBV5-4 and TRBJ2-7; D is possibly TRBD2 (5 bases). V dropped 2 bases and J dropped 2 bases, with 17 bases sitting between them. The CDR3 length is 16 residues. Germline CDR1 and CDR2: SGHNT and YYREEE (reference sequence). CDR3 residues: CASSFNSPGYPYEQYF. In DNA form, the CDR3 reads TGTGCCAGCAGCTTTAACAGCCCGGGATACCCCTACGAGCAGTACTTC.

J is TRBJ1-1 and V is TRBV19, with a tentative D call TRBD1 (5 bases). Germline CDR1 is LNHDA and CDR2 is SQIVND (reference sequence). Deletions cut 1 base from V and 0 bases from J, with 9 bases between. The CDR3 is 15 amino acids. The CDR3 nucleotides are TGTGCCAGTAGTATAGGACAGTCGATGAACACTGAAGCTTTCTTT. Amino acids: CASSIGQSMNTEAFF.

The J gene is TRBJ1-6, the V gene TRBV6-1; D call uncertain. CDR1 MNHNS and CDR2 SASEGT come from the germline V gene. Trimming left V 2 bases short and J 6 bases short, with 5 bases between. This CDR3 has 13 residues. CDR3 sequence reads: CASSELTNSPLHF. The CDR3 DNA reads TGTGCCAGCAGTGAACTAACTAATTCACCCCTCCACTTT.

CDR3 in DNA: TGTGCCAGCAGCTTAGCGCACAACTACGAGCAGTACTTC. This translates into CASSLAHNYEQYF. The chain recombines TRBV7-9 with TRBJ2-7; D uncertain. The ends were cut back, 0 bases at V and 3 bases at J, with 6 bases in the middle. Germline V gives CDR1 SEHNR, CDR2 FQNEAQ (reference sequence). The CDR3 extends over 13 amino acids. The whole variable domain, filled in from reference TRBV7-9 and TRBJ2-7, reads DTGVSQNPRHKITKRGQNVTFRCDPISEHNRLYWYRQTLGQGPEFLTYFQNEAQLEKSRLLSDRFSAERPKGSFSTLEIQRTEQGDSAMYLCASSLAHNYEQYFGPGTRLTVT.

This clone showed up just once. The chain is built from TRBV2 and TRBJ2-3; 9 bases line up with TRBD2. V lost 0 bases to trimming and J lost 4 bases; unmatched junction nucleotides: 5. There are 16 residues in the CDR3. Per germline, CDR1 SNHLY and CDR2 FYNNEI. This chain's CDR3 is CASSEAAGGFPDTQYF. In DNA, the CDR3 is TGTGCCAGCAGTGAAGCGGCGGGGGGGTTTCCAGATACGCAGTATTTT.

The chain uses TRBV5-1 and TRBJ2-7; 8 bases fit TRBD2. J lost 2 bases, V lost 0 bases, and 7 bases had no gene match. The CDR3 loop spans 16 amino acids. Germline values: CDR1 SGHRS, CDR2 YFSETQ. CDR3 in amino acids: CASSLDGPGLAYEQYF. In DNA form, the CDR3 reads TGCGCCAGCAGCTTGGATGGGCCGGGACTAGCCTACGAGCAGTACTTC.

The rearrangement joins TRBV30 to TRBJ2-5, with D tentatively TRBD1 (6 bases). V was trimmed by 5 bases and J by 5 bases, leaving 15 bases between them. The length of the CDR3 is 13 residues. Looked up from germline, CDR1 is GTSNPN and CDR2 is SVGIG (reference sequence). The CDR3 sequence: CAWGQGITETQYF. DNA of the CDR3: TGTGCCTGGGGCCAGGGGATCACGGAGACCCAGTACTTC.

The V gene is TRBV5-4, the J gene TRBJ2-1; D is uncertain. CDR1 and CDR2 from the germline V gene are SGHNT and YYREEE (reference sequence). The CDR3 is 15 amino acids. Deletions cut 0 bases from V and 1 base from J, with 8 bases between. The CDR3 DNA reads as TGTGCCAGCAGCTTGGACTCGCGTTCCTACAATGAGCAGTTCTTC. It encodes CASSLDSRSYNEQFF.

The V gene is TRBV11-2, the J gene TRBJ2-1; 13 positions agree with TRBD2. After removal of 3 bases from V and 7 bases from J, the junction contained 0 bases not matched to a gene. The CDR3 spans 14 residues. Germline loops: CDR1 SGHAT, CDR2 FQNNGV. This CDR3 is CASSLTSGGNEQFF. The CDR3 DNA is TGTGCCAGCAGCTTGACTAGCGGGGGGAATGAGCAGTTCTTC.

In DNA, the CDR3 is TGTGCCAGCAGCCTTTTCACTGGGGCCCGGGATACGCAGTATTTT. Encoded protein: CASSLFTGARDTQYF. This chain joins TRBV14 and TRBJ2-3; possibly TRBD1 for D (5 bases). The CDR3 covers 15 residues. The V gene's germline CDR1 is SGHDN and CDR2 FVKESK. V lost 4 bases and J lost 6, with 17 bases in between.